Below are 10 T cell receptor beta chains sequenced from a single sample in a study of blood T cells in healthy people across ages. Primers used in a second PCR of about 7 to 12 cycles were a sample-barcoded 5' primer and a J-beta primer mix. TCRdb reprocessed the 5' RACE reads with MiXCR, giving one entry per CDR3 protein. The data hold approximately 1,000,000 distinct CDR3 sequences, with roughly two fifths observed a single time. The sample comprised blood. The receptor set was obtained from a young man in good health.

The genes are TRBV30 and TRBJ1-6; D is possibly TRBD1 (5 bases). Germline-derived CDR1 and CDR2 are GTSNPN and SVGIG (reference sequence). Trimming shortened V by 3 bases and J by 0 bases, and 12 bases separated the two germline ends. The CDR3 is 16 amino acids. CDR3 sequence (DNA): TGTGCCTGGAGGAAGAAGGGGCTCTCCTATAATTCACCCCTCCACTTT. This sequence encodes CAWRKKGLSYNSPLHF.

As to this clonotype: Mismatch with germline at one junction end may stem from a read error. The genes are TRBV5-1 and TRBJ2-1, with D possibly TRBD1 on 7 matching bases. This CDR3 has 19 residues. Germline V gene lookup returns CDR1 SGHRS and CDR2 YFSETQ. For the CDR3, the DNA is TGCGCCAGCAGCTTTTCCACGCGGACAGGAGGGGCCCAGTCGAATGAGCGGTTCTTC. It codes for CASSFSTRTGGAQSNERFF.

With respect to this clonotype: A read error may be the cause here, since a much bigger clone is one base away. V is TRBV20-1 and J is TRBJ2-1, with D perhaps matching TRBD1 or TRBD2 (5 bases each). With 4 bases removed from V and 3 bases from J, the gap between germline ends came to 16 bases. The germline V gene has CDR1 DFQATT and CDR2 SNEGSKA (reference sequence). CDR3 length equals 15 residues. This CDR3 is CSAKLTGRVYNEQFF. CDR3 sequence (DNA): TGCAGTGCTAAGCTCACGGGACGAGTCTACAATGAGCAGTTCTTC.

The rearrangement links TRBV5-1 to TRBJ1-5; maybe TRBD1 (5 bases). Trimming shortened V by 4 bases and J by 5 bases, and 19 bases separated the two germline ends. Germline V gene lookup returns CDR1 SGHRS and CDR2 YFSETQ. The CDR3 sequence is 16 residues long. The CDR3 loop is CASSPRGGAVYQPQHF. The CDR3, as DNA: TGCGCCAGCAGCCCACGAGGAGGGGCTGTCTATCAGCCCCAGCATTTT.

This clonotype was detected a few times. The chain employs TRBV2 and TRBJ2-7; D is perhaps TRBD1 (5 bases). V shed 7 bases and J shed 5 bases, with 12 bases lying between them. In germline, CDR1 is SNHLY, CDR2 FYNNEI. This CDR3 has 12 residues. The CDR3 DNA reads as TGTGCCAGCACCTCCGACAGTCACGAGCAGTACTTC. Translating it yields CASTSDSHEQYF.

A few counts support this clonotype. V gene TRBV4-1 combines with J gene TRBJ2-5; 7 nucleotides match TRBD2. V gave up 1 base and J gave up 6 bases; unmatched junction bases: 11. Germline V gives CDR1 MGHRA, CDR2 YSYEKL. CDR3 size: 16 residues. The CDR3 DNA sequence: TGCGCCAGCAGCCAAGTAGAGAGCGGGATTGGGAAGACCCAGTACTTC. This translates into CASSQVESGIGKTQYF.

This clonotype has a handful of counts. The V call is TRBV27, the J call TRBJ2-3; D is unresolved. This CDR3 comprises 17 residues. Germline lookup yields CDR1 MNHEY and CDR2 SMNVEV (reference sequence). V was cut by 2 bases and J by 0 bases, with 15 bases left in between. Written as DNA, the CDR3 is TGTGCCAGCAGTTTAGTTCGAACCGGTGCTAGCACAGATACGCAGTATTTT. As protein: CASSLVRTGASTDTQYF.

The rearrangement links TRBV10-3 to TRBJ2-1, with D unresolved. Between the trimmed V and J ends, which lost 2 bases and 9 bases, there was a span of 8 bases. The CDR3 has 12 amino acids. The germline gives CDR1 ENHRY, CDR2 SYGVKD. Here the CDR3 reads CAISENRPEQFF. In DNA form, the CDR3 reads TGTGCCATCAGTGAGAATAGGCCTGAGCAGTTCTTC.

The chain recombines TRBV7-9 with TRBJ2-1; TRBD2 is a possible D gene (6 bases). V was pared by 11 bases and J by 9 bases, with 11 bases between. This CDR3 has 10 amino acids. Germline assignment: CDR1 SEHNR and CDR2 FQNEAQ (reference sequence). The CDR3 nucleotides read TGTGCCGTGGGGACTTTTGAGCAGTTCTTC. This encodes CAVGTFEQFF.

This clonotype came up a few times. The rearrangement joins TRBV20-1 to TRBJ2-3; D might be TRBD1 (5 bases). In germline, CDR1 is DFQATT, CDR2 SNEGSKA (reference sequence). The CDR3 runs to 14 residues. Trimming removed 5 bases from V and 0 bases from J, with 12 bases in between. The CDR3: CSAPIRASTDTQYF. The DNA of the CDR3 is TGCAGTGCTCCAATCAGGGCTAGCACAGATACGCAGTATTTT.